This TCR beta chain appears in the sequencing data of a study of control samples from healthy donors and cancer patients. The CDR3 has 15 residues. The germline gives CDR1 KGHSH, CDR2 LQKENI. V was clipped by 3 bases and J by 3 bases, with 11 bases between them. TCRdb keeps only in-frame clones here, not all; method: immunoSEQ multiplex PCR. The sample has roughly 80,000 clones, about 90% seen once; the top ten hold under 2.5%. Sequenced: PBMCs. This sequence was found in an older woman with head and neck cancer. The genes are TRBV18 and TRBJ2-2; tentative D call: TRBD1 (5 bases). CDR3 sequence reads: CASSPQGGDTGELFF. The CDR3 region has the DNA TGTGCCAGCTCACCTCAGGGTGGTGACACCGGGGAGCTGTTTTTT.